The clone carrying this TCR beta chain was detected ten times or more. Its cognate antigen is unknown. Using its own MiXCR run on the reads, TCRdb lists one record per CDR3 protein. Of a few hundred thousand distinct CDR3 sequences in the sample, over 15% were seen once. The data were taken from a study of T cell repertoires in cytomegalovirus infection. Looking at the study overall: Carrying CMV and the relevant HLA type showed in public TCR beta signatures. Study results and limitations: Across the ex vivo response, the dominant clonotypes were HLA-C-restricted CMV-specific TCR beta clonotypes. Cumulative public TCR beta family frequency identified CMV carriers with the relevant HLA.

The germline gives CDR1 MNHEY, CDR2 SVGAGI. The CDR3 is made up of 15 amino acids. Trimming shortened V by 3 bases and J by 8 bases, and 16 bases separated the two germline ends. The TCR comes from a human donor in good health (CMV status not recorded). Some clones in this sample may be carry-over from other donors' samples. The sequenced sample consisted of CD8+ T cells from PBMCs. V gene TRBV6-5 combines with J gene TRBJ1-4; D is unclear. The DNA for the CDR3 is TGTGCCAGCAGTTATTCCGACACAAGTTGGGAAAAACTGTTTTTT. Protein product: CASSYSDTSWEKLFF.